What follows are 5 T cell receptor beta chains derived from one specimen sequenced in a study of shared clonotypes between healthy human individuals. Sequencing used immunoSEQ multiplex PCR; TCRdb keeps in-frame clones, though not all of them. The sample gives 2,500,000 or so clones, roughly 92% of which show up once; over 0.12% is in the top ten. The specimen was naive CD4+ T cells sorted from blood. The sample's subset: CD45RA+ positively selected. The receptors here all came from a man between 18 and 35 years old in good health.

This clone has just a few counts. The J gene is TRBJ1-1, the V gene TRBV2, with D hard to call. V was clipped by 5 bases and J by 5 bases, with 3 bases between them. Germline CDR1 and CDR2: SNHLY and FYNNEI. This CDR3 is 10 amino acids long. CDR3 in DNA: TGTGCCAGCAGTAAGACTGAAGCTTTCTTT. It specifies CASSKTEAFF.

This rearrangement joins TRBV28 to TRBJ1-5; weak D call: TRBD1 (6 bases). This CDR3 is built from 16 residues. The V gene's germline CDR1 is MDHEN and CDR2 SYDVKM. V lost 3 bases, J lost 0 bases, and 12 bases lay in between. CDR3 DNA: TGTGCCAGCAGTTTGGGACAACCTTATAGCAATCAGCCCCAGCATTTT. It codes for CASSLGQPYSNQPQHF.

This clone appeared a few times. V is TRBV2 and J is TRBJ1-2; TRBD1 is a possible D gene (5 bases). V was pared by 3 bases and J by 4 bases, with 15 bases between. The CDR3 is 15 residues long. Germline lookup yields CDR1 SNHLY and CDR2 FYNNEI. This CDR3 reads CASSDDSINVYGYTF. DNA for the CDR3: TGTGCCAGCAGTGACGACAGCATCAACGTCTATGGCTACACCTTC.

The chain recombines TRBV5-1 with TRBJ1-1; TRBD1 might be the D (5 bases). Per germline, CDR1 SGHRS and CDR2 YFSETQ. Trimming took 4 bases from V and 1 from J, leaving 14 bases between them. The CDR3 has 15 residues. The CDR3 reads CASSAAGLGNTEAFF. The CDR3, as DNA: TGCGCCAGCAGCGCAGCAGGGTTGGGGAACACTGAAGCTTTCTTT. The full variable domain, rest sourced from reference TRBV5-1 and TRBJ1-1, is KAGVTQTPRYLIKTRGQQVTLSCSPISGHRSVSWYQQTPGQGLQFLFEYFSETQRNKGNFPGRFSGRQFSNSRSEMNVSTLELGDSALYLCASSAAGLGNTEAFFGQGTRLTVV.

The chain uses TRBV19 and TRBJ1-2; tentative D call: TRBD1 (5 bases). The CDR3 length is 15 residues. Germline V gives CDR1 LNHDA, CDR2 SQIVND (reference sequence). V lost 6 bases, J lost 5 bases, and 19 bases lay in between. DNA for the CDR3: TGTGCCAGTAGCCCACCAGTGGGCAGGGTGTATGGCTACACCTTC. This sequence encodes CASSPPVGRVYGYTF.